This T cell receptor (beta chain) was observed in a study of blood T cell repertoires in COVID-19. Across the study: Samples of COVID-19 (acute and convalescent) were obtained from the United States, Italy and Spain. T cells, B-cell-depleted T cells, or PBMCs provided the cDNA or gDNA that served as material.

In the study's own analysis: Estimation of nucleated cell counts was performed using reference gene primer amplification. Method: immunoSEQ multiplex PCR; TCRdb's copy keeps in-frame clones and lacks some. The V and J calls and clone size are taken from that table; D and trimming were inferred from the DNA. The data show tens of thousands of clones, 70% to 85% seen once. Sequenced input: peripheral blood. The sequence was obtained from a human donor in a cohort sampled during active COVID-19.

The CDR3: CASSLAYLAGAKGEQFF. CDR3 sequence (DNA): TGTGCCAGCAGCTTAGCCTACCTAGCGGGAGCGAAGGGTGAGCAGTTCTTC. The V call is TRBV11-2, the J call TRBJ2-1; the match to TRBD2 covers 10 bases. Germline V lookup: CDR1 SGHAT, CDR2 FQNNGV. V lost 1 base, J lost 9 bases, and 12 bases stayed unmatched. This CDR3 has 17 residues.